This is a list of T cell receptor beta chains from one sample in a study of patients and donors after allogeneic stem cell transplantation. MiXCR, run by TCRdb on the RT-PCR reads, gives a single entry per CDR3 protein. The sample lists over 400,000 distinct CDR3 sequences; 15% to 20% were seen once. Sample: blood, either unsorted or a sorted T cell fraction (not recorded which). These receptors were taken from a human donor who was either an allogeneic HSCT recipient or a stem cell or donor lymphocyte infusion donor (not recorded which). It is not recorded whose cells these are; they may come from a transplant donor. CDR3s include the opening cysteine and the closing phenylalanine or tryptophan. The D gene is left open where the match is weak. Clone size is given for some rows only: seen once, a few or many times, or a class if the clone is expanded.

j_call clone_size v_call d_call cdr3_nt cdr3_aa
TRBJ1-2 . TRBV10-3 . TGTGCCATCAGTGTCCTGGGAGAATCCTATGGCTACATCTTC CAISVLGESYGYIF
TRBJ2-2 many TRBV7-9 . TGTGCCAGCAGCTCCGGAAAGAACCGTTTGAGCGGGGAGCTGTTTTTT CASSSGKNRLSGELFF
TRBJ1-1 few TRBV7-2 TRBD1 TGTGCCAGCAGCCCAAGACCGGGACAGGGCACTGAAGCTTTCTTT CASSPRPGQGTEAFF
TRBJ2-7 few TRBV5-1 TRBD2 TGCGCCAGCAGCTGGGGGGGACTAGCGCGGAACTACTACGAGCAGTACTTC CASSWGGLARNYYEQYF
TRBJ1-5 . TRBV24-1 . TGTGCCACCAGTATTATGGGGCAGCCCCAGCATTTT CATSIMGQPQHF
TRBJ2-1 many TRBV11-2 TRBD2 TGTGCCAGCAGCCCGAGCGGGGATGAGCAGTTCTTC CASSPSGDEQFF
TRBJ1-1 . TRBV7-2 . TGTGCCAGCAGCTTACCTCTTCGGGGGGCCGAAGCTTTCTTT CASSLPLRGAEAFF
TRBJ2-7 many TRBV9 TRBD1 TGTGCCAGCAGCCATGGACAGGGCCCCTACGAGCAGTACTTC CASSHGQGPYEQYF
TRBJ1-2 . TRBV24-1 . TGTGCCACCAGTGACACCCTGAGGCAACCACGGTCTGGCTACACCTTC CATSDTLRQPRSGYTF
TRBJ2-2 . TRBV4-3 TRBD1 TGCGCCAGCAGCCAAGTACAGGGGGCCGGGGAGCTGTTTTTT CASSQVQGAGELFF
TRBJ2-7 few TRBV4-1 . TGCGCCAGCAGCCAAGCGGGCGGAACGAGGAGGGAGCAGTACTTC CASSQAGGTRREQYF
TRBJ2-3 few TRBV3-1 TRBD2 TGTGCCAGCAGCCTCCTACTAGCGGGAGCAAATATTGGAGATACGCAGTATTTT CASSLLLAGANIGDTQYF
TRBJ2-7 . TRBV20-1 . TGCAGTGCTAGAGCTCGGCGGAGGGGAACAGACGAGCAGTACTTC CSARARRRGTDEQYF
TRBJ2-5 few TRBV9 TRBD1 TGTGCCAGCAGCGTAGATACAGGGGAAGAGACCCAGTACTTC CASSVDTGEETQYF
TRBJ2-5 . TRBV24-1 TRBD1 TGTGCCACCAGTGATCCGGGGACAGGGGAAGAGACCCAGTACTTC CATSDPGTGEETQYF
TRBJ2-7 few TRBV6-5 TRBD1 TGTGCCAGCAGATGGGGGACAGGAGTTTACTTC CASRWGTGVYF
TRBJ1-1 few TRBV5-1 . TGCGCCAGCAGCTTGGATACGGGACAAGGCACTGAAGCTTTCTTT CASSLDTGQGTEAFF
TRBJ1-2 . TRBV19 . TGTGCCAGTAGTACATGGGACGAGGCGGCGAAAGGAGGCTACACCTTC CASSTWDEAAKGGYTF
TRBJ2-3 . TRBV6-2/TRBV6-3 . TGTGCCAGCAGTTATGATGTCAGAAGGAGCACAGATACGCAGTATTTT CASSYDVRRSTDTQYF
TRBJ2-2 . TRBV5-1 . TGCGCCAGCAGCCCTGATAGGGGACGACGCACCGGGGAGCTGTTTTTT CASSPDRGRRTGELFF
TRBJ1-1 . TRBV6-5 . TGTGCCAGCAGTCATTACACTGAAGCTTTCTTT CASSHYTEAFF
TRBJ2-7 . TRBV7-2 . TGTGCCAGCAGCCCATTCCCCCGGGGTAGGGACTACGAGCAGTACTTC CASSPFPRGRDYEQYF
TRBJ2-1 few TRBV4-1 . TGCGCCAGCAGCCAAGACGCCGGGGATGAGCAGTTCTTC CASSQDAGDEQFF
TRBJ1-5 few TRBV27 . TGTGCCAGCAGTTACTCGGCCCAAGGAGGTCAGCCCCAGCATTTT CASSYSAQGGQPQHF
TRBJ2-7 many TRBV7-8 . TGTGCCAGCAGCTCCTCCGGGACGGGGACCTACGAGCAGTACTTC CASSSSGTGTYEQYF
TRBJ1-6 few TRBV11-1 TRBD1 TGTGCCAGCAGCGCCGACAGGGGCGCCAATTCACCCCTCCACTTT CASSADRGANSPLHF
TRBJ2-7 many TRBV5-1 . TGCGCCAGCAGCTTAACGACAGCCTCACGGGAGCAGTACTTC CASSLTTASREQYF
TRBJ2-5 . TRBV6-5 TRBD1 TGTGCCAGCAGTTATTCGGACAGGGCCGGGACCCAGTACTTC CASSYSDRAGTQYF
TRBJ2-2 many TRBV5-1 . TGCGCCAGCAGCCCCACGGGAGTGTACACCGGGGAGCTGTTTTTT CASSPTGVYTGELFF
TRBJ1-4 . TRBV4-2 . TGTGCCAGCAGCCTCGGACAGCACCTACCGATAAATGAAAAACTGTTTTTT CASSLGQHLPINEKLFF
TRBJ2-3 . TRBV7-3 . TGTGCCAGCAGCTTAAAACCCGGGGGGCGGCGGGCTGAAAGCACAGATACGCAGTATTTT CASSLKPGGRRAESTDTQYF
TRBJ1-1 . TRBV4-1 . TGCGCCAGCAGCCCGGTAATGTTGAACACTGAAGCTTTCTTT CASSPVMLNTEAFF
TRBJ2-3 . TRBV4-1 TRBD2 TGCGCCAGCAGCCCATTTCAATTCTGGGGGCGGGAGGGAAGCACAGATACGCAGTATTTT CASSPFQFWGREGSTDTQYF
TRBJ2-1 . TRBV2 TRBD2 TGTGCCAGCAGAGCACGACTAGCGGGAGGACGAGAGCAGTTCTTC CASRARLAGGREQFF
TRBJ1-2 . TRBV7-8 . TGTGCCAGCAGCCCGAGGCGGTTTACTAACTATGGCTACACCTTC CASSPRRFTNYGYTF
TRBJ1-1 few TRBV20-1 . TGCAGTGCTAGAGATAGCAGGCCCTCCGGGGATATGCTCCGAAAAGCTTTCTTT CSARDSRPSGDMLRKAFF
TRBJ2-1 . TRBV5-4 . TGTGCCAGCAGCTTGCTGGCCTCAAACAATGAGCAGTTCTTC CASSLLASNNEQFF
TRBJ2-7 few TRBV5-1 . TGCGCCAGCACTCTTAGCCCGGGCTATGGGTACGAGCAGTACTTC CASTLSPGYGYEQYF
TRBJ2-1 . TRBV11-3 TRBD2 TGTGCCAGCAGCTCCAGGACTAGCGGGGGGGCATATGAGCAGTTCTTC CASSSRTSGGAYEQFF
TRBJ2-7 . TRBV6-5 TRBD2 TGTGCCAGCAGTTACGCTAAACTAGCGGGAGTCCCATACGAGCAGTACTTC CASSYAKLAGVPYEQYF
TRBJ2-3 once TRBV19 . TGTGCCAGTAGTCCCCGGGTAGCAACAGATACGCAGTATTTT CASSPRVATDTQYF
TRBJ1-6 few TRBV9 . TGTGCCAGCAGCGTAGCCCCGGGTAATTCACCCCTCCACTTT CASSVAPGNSPLHF
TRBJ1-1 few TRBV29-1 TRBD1 TGCAGCATGAAACTGAGGGGGCGCAAAATTTTT CSMKLRGRKIF
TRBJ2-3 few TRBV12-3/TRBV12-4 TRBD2 TGTGCCAGCAGTCCGACTCTAGCGGACACAGATACGCAGTATTTT CASSPTLADTDTQYF
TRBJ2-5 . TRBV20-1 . TGCAGTGCTAGAGACCGACTAGGTCAAGAGACCCAGTACTTC CSARDRLGQETQYF
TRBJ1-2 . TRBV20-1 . TGCAGTGCGGGGCGGGACCCCTATGGCTACACCTTC CSAGRDPYGYTF